These T cell receptor beta chains were read from a single sample in a study of shared clonotypes between healthy human individuals. Sequenced by immunoSEQ multiplex PCR; TCRdb stores in-frame clones only, minus some. The sample holds about 2 million clones; approximately 95% are singletons and the top ten take 0.9% to 1.3%. The sample comprised naive CD8+ T cells sorted from blood. These TCRs come from a man between 18 and 29 years old in good health. Both conserved end residues are part of each CDR3. D genes are given only for firm matches. Only part of the rows carry a size: once, few, many, or a class if the clone is expanded.

j_call d_call clone_size v_call cdr3_aa cdr3_nt
TRBJ2-1 TRBD1 NA TRBV11-2 CASSPRQGLRLEQFF TGTGCCAGCAGCCCGAGACAGGGCCTCCGGTTAGAGCAGTTCTTC
TRBJ2-7 NA NA TRBV11-2 CASSLEGSLSEQYF TGTGCCAGCAGCTTAGAAGGGAGTTTGAGCGAGCAGTACTTC
TRBJ2-7 TRBD1 NA TRBV2 CASMNGQGALGEQYF TGTGCCAGCATGAACGGGCAGGGGGCGCTTGGCGAGCAGTACTTC
TRBJ2-7 NA few TRBV19 CASSFGLNSYEQYF TGTGCCAGTAGTTTCGGACTAAACTCCTACGAGCAGTACTTC
TRBJ1-1 NA NA TRBV4-1 CASSQGAVEAFF TGCGCCAGCAGCCAAGGGGCGGTCGAAGCTTTCTTT
TRBJ1-6 NA NA TRBV4-1 CASSPYLTENNSPLHF TGCGCCAGCAGCCCGTACTTGACAGAAAATAATTCACCCCTCCACTTT
TRBJ1-6 TRBD1 once TRBV6-5 CASSRDRNNSPLHF TGTGCCAGCAGTCGGGACAGAAATAATTCACCCCTCCACTTT
TRBJ2-3 TRBD2 NA TRBV4-1 CASSQEETSVDTQYF TGCGCCAGCAGCCAAGAGGAGACTAGCGTCGATACGCAGTATTTT
TRBJ2-7 NA NA TRBV20-1 CSGKSDYEQYF TGCAGTGGGAAAAGTGACTACGAGCAGTACTTC
TRBJ1-6 NA once TRBV13 CASSLGGGGDYNSPLHF TGTGCCAGCAGCTTAGGTGGAGGGGGAGACTATAATTCACCCCTCCACTTT
TRBJ1-2 NA NA TRBV7-9 CASSWTADNYGYTF TGTGCCAGCAGCTGGACAGCGGATAACTATGGCTACACCTTC
TRBJ1-3 NA NA TRBV6-1 CASSEQGTGNTIYF TGTGCCAGCAGTGAACAGGGGACAGGAAACACCATATATTTT
TRBJ2-4 TRBD2 NA TRBV11-2 CASSLVPSGGLAKNIQYF TGTGCCAGCAGCTTAGTACCTAGCGGGGGGTTAGCCAAAAACATTCAGTACTTC
TRBJ2-5 TRBD2 NA TRBV9 CASSVDGLAGAETQYF TGTGCCAGCAGCGTAGATGGACTAGCGGGGGCAGAGACCCAGTACTTC
TRBJ2-7 NA NA TRBV5-1 CASNIDFSYEQYF TGCGCCAGCAATATTGACTTCTCCTACGAGCAGTACTTC
TRBJ2-3 TRBD1 NA TRBV7-9 CASSSLDRGPTDTQYF TGTGCCAGCAGCTCCTTAGACAGGGGACCCACAGATACGCAGTATTTT
TRBJ2-3 NA NA TRBV7-9 CASSLADSWPQYF TGTGCCAGCAGCTTAGCTGACAGTTGGCCGCAGTATTTT
TRBJ2-7 NA NA TRBV7-9 CASSFVGGGYYEQYF TGTGCCAGCAGCTTTGTCGGAGGGGGCTACTACGAGCAGTACTTC
TRBJ1-2 NA NA TRBV19 CASSIERTAYGYGYTF TGTGCCAGTAGTATCGAACGGACGGCCTATGGGTATGGCTACACCTTC
TRBJ1-5 TRBD1 NA TRBV7-3 CASSLTGQGNQPQHF TGTGCCAGCAGCTTAACGGGACAGGGCAATCAGCCCCAGCATTTT
TRBJ2-3 NA NA TRBV7-6 CASSLGASLPGTDTQYF TGTGCCAGCAGCTTAGGGGCGTCTTTACCCGGTACGGATACGCAGTATTTT
TRBJ1-6 TRBD1 NA TRBV7-2 CASSIGTVLSSPLHF TGTGCCAGCAGCATCGGGACAGTACTCTCTTCACCCCTCCACTTT
TRBJ2-1 TRBD2 NA TRBV2 CASSEAGTREDEQFF TGTGCCAGCAGTGAAGCGGGGACCCGGGAGGATGAGCAGTTCTTC
TRBJ2-1 TRBD2 once TRBV27 CASSLLAGGPDEQFF TGTGCCAGCAGTTTACTAGCGGGGGGGCCCGATGAGCAGTTCTTC
TRBJ2-7 TRBD2 NA TRBV4-1 CASSQEDRVGGAYEQYF TGCGCCAGCAGCCAAGAGGATCGAGTCGGGGGGGCTTACGAGCAGTACTTC
TRBJ2-7 NA NA TRBV30 CAHRDSTSYEQYF TGTGCCCACCGGGACTCAACTTCCTACGAGCAGTACTTC
TRBJ1-1 NA NA TRBV11-2 CASSLNSETEAFF TGTGCCAGCAGCCTTAATTCGGAAACTGAAGCTTTCTTT
TRBJ2-7 NA NA TRBV7-2 CASSFAISYEQYF TGTGCCAGCAGCTTCGCCATCTCCTACGAGCAGTACTTC